The rows below give T cell receptor beta chains drawn from one sample of a study of T cell changes during pregnancy in multiple sclerosis. The protocol was immunoSEQ multiplex PCR, while the TCRdb copy is restricted to in-frame clones and leaves out a portion. Of over 85,000 clones in the sample, about nine tenths are singletons; the top ten hold under 0.85%. The sequenced sample was peripheral blood, obtained in the second trimester of pregnancy. Source of these receptors: a female donor in good health, enrolled as a control in a pregnancy study. Each CDR3 is given with its conserved first and last residue. D genes are given only for firm matches. Some rows have no size entry. The others give once, few or many, or a class for an expanded clone.

D: TRBD1
V: TRBV10-3
J: TRBJ1-1
size: few
DNA: TGTGCCATCACGACCGGGACAGGAATGAACACTGAAGCTTTCTTT
CDR3: CAITTGTGMNTEAFF

D: .
V: TRBV7-2
J: TRBJ2-4
size: .
DNA: TGTGCCAGCAGCCCTAGGACAGTAGCCAAAAACATTCAGTACTTC
CDR3: CASSPRTVAKNIQYF

D: TRBD1
V: TRBV9
J: TRBJ2-7
size: .
DNA: TGTGCCAGCAGCGTGGAAGGACAGGGCTACGAGCAGTACTTC
CDR3: CASSVEGQGYEQYF

D: TRBD1
V: TRBV5-5
J: TRBJ1-2
size: .
DNA: TGTGCCAGCAGCTTGTATGGGACAGGGGGCTATGGCTACACCTTC
CDR3: CASSLYGTGGYGYTF

D: .
V: TRBV29-1
J: TRBJ2-6
size: .
DNA: TGCAGTGTTGAGAGCTCTGGGGCCAACGTCCTGACTTTC
CDR3: CSVESSGANVLTF

D: .
V: TRBV6-5
J: TRBJ2-6
size: .
DNA: TGTGCCAGCAGAGACAACTCTGGGGCCAACGTCCTGACTTTC
CDR3: CASRDNSGANVLTF

D: .
V: TRBV18
J: TRBJ2-7
size: .
DNA: TGTGCCAGCTCACCACCTCTGGCAGGACTTGACGAGCAGTACTTC
CDR3: CASSPPLAGLDEQYF

D: .
V: TRBV6-5
J: TRBJ1-1
size: few
DNA: TGTGCCAGCAGTCCCCTCCCCAGGGCCTCTGAAGCTTTCTTT
CDR3: CASSPLPRASEAFF

D: TRBD1
V: TRBV6-1
J: TRBJ1-5
size: few
DNA: TGTGCCAGCAGCGGGACAGGGGGTAATCAGCCCCAGCATTTT
CDR3: CASSGTGGNQPQHF

D: .
V: TRBV9
J: TRBJ2-1
size: .
DNA: TGTGCCAGCAGCGTAGGGACAGACAATGAGCAGTTCTTC
CDR3: CASSVGTDNEQFF

D: TRBD2
V: TRBV10-1
J: TRBJ2-2
size: .
DNA: TGCGCCAGCCTCCAATGGGTAGCGGGGGGGGCGCACCACGGGGAGCTGTTTTTT
CDR3: CASLQWVAGGAHHGELFF

D: .
V: TRBV27
J: TRBJ1-1
size: once
DNA: TGTGCCAGCAAGACGCGGGCGGCTGGAGGATTCACTGAAGCTTTCTTT
CDR3: CASKTRAAGGFTEAFF

D: .
V: TRBV25-1
J: TRBJ2-1
size: .
DNA: TGTGCCAGCAGTGACAACTTGGGACACACCAATGAGCAGTTCTTC
CDR3: CASSDNLGHTNEQFF

D: TRBD2
V: TRBV5-4
J: TRBJ2-3
size: .
DNA: TGTGCCAGCAGCCAAAGCGGGGAGGCAGATACGCAGTATTTT
CDR3: CASSQSGEADTQYF

D: .
V: TRBV18
J: TRBJ1-1
size: .
DNA: TGTGCCAGCTCACCTTGGGCGGCGGGGGGCACTGAAGCTTTCTTT
CDR3: CASSPWAAGGTEAFF

D: TRBD2
V: TRBV6-5
J: TRBJ2-1
size: .
DNA: TGTGCCAGCAGTCAAGGAGCGGGGATTTATGAGCAGTTCTTC
CDR3: CASSQGAGIYEQFF

D: TRBD1
V: TRBV12-5
J: TRBJ1-5
size: .
DNA: TGTGCTAGTGGTTTGTACAGGGGCCAGCCCCAGCATTTT
CDR3: CASGLYRGQPQHF

D: .
V: TRBV19
J: TRBJ1-5
size: .
DNA: TGTGCCAGTAGTACCCTACCGGGACTAGGGTCAATTCGAGCACAGCATTTT
CDR3: CASSTLPGLGSIRAQHF

D: TRBD2
V: TRBV15
J: TRBJ2-3
size: .
DNA: TGTGCCACCAGCATGGACAGGGGACTAGCGGGGGGACTACAGGATACGCAGTATTTT
CDR3: CATSMDRGLAGGLQDTQYF

D: .
V: TRBV2
J: TRBJ1-1
size: .
DNA: TGTGCCAGCAGTAGAAGGGGGTTCACTGAAGCTTTCTTT
CDR3: CASSRRGFTEAFF

D: .
V: TRBV6-6
J: TRBJ2-7
size: .
DNA: TGTGCCAGCAGTACAGGGAATAGTTACGAGCAGTACTTC
CDR3: CASSTGNSYEQYF

D: TRBD1
V: TRBV19
J: TRBJ2-5
size: once
DNA: TGTGCCAGTAGGGACAGGGGGGAGACCCAGTACTTC
CDR3: CASRDRGETQYF

D: TRBD1
V: TRBV6-5
J: TRBJ1-1
size: .
DNA: TGTGCTAGCAGTTACAGGACAGGGGGTAACACTGAAGCTTTCTTT
CDR3: CASSYRTGGNTEAFF

D: TRBD1
V: TRBV6-5
J: TRBJ2-5
size: .
DNA: TGTGCCAGCAGTTACTCGGGGACAGGGCGGGAGACCCAGTACTTC
CDR3: CASSYSGTGRETQYF

D: TRBD1
V: TRBV5-6
J: TRBJ1-1
size: few
DNA: TGTGCCAGCAGCATTAGGGGGCGCAGGAATGAAGCTTTCTTT
CDR3: CASSIRGRRNEAFF

D: TRBD1
V: TRBV6-1
J: TRBJ2-7
size: .
DNA: TGTGCCAGCAGTGAACGTTTGCAGGGGGCGTATTACAGGCACGAGCAGTACTTC
CDR3: CASSERLQGAYYRHEQYF